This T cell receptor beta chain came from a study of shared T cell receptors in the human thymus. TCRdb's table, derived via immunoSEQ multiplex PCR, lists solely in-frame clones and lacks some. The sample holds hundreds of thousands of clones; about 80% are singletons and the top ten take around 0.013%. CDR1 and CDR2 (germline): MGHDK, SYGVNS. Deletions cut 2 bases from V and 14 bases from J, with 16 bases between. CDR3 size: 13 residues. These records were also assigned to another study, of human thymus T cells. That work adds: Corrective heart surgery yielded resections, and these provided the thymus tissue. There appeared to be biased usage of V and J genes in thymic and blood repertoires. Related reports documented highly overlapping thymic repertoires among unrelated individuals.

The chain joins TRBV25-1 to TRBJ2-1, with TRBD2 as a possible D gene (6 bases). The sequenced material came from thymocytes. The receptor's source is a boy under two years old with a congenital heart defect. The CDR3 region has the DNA TGTGCCAGCAGTGAACGTGCTAGCGCTAACAAGTTCTTC. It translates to CASSERASANKFF.